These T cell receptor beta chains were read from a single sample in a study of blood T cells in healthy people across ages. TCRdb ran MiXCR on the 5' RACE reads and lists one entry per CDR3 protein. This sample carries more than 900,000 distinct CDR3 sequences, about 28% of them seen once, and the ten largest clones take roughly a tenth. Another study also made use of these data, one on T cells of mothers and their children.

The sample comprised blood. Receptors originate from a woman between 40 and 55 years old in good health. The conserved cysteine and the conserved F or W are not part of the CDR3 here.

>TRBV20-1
SARVRGFYSNQPQH
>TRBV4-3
ASSQEPSGGASGSGANVLT
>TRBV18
ASSPGEDQPQH
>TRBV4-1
ASSQATGISSEQY
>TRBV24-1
ATSTPAWGKQY
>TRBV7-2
ASSFRGLTYEQY
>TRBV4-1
ASSQEAGAITDTQY
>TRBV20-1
SASDRSRGEAF
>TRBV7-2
ASSLGYGWQETQY
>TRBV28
ASSRQTGTEAF
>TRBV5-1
ASSPTGSRNTEAF
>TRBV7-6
ASSSTRGWGPKNIQY
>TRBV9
ASSVGARYQETQY
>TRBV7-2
ASSLWGGAGELF
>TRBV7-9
AGSPRRTGGGMRTEAF
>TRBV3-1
ASSETGGPGTEAF
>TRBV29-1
SVEPGLAGINEQF
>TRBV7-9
ASSLGISESDTQY
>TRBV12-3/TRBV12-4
ASRPGGGQETQY
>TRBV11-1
ASSFTGTEKLF
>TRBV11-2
ASSSKSGNYEQY
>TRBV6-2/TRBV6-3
ASRRIIRSSYNSPLH
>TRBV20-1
SARVGGTYEQY
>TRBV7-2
ASRSYRSDTEAF
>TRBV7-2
ASRGVGNTGELF
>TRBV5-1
ASSLETSGVGGELF
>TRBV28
ASSQTGLSSGANVLT
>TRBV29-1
SVEDTGYGYT
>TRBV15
ATSRVTSGNSPLH
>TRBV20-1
SARGNRFNYGYT
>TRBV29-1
SVDDRTDNYGYT
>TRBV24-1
ATSDLQIGKGAGKTQY
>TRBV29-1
SVEVFAGTYGYT
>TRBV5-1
ASSLLAGLIDTQY
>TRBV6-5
ASLARGRKEQY
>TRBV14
ASSQERGFGQF
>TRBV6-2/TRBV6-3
ASSAGLAVAYNEQF
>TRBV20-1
SASREEDSPLH
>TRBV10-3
AISEDPSAEQF
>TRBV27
ASSLSHSTGEAF
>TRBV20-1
SASGGSWGTQY
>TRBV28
ATQHTGPNEQY
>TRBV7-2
ASSSEGGSGGANEQF
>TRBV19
ASSTQGGFTEAF
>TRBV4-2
ASSQDIGNQPQH
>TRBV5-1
ASSWETGSNTEAF
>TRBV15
ATSRTRVYEQY
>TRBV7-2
ASRPPGTYEQY
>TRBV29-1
SVYGTSGGNRRNEQF
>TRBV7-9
ASSLAVLNAEAF
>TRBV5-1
ASSLGDPGGSYGYT
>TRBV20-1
SARDLGKYISINTEAF